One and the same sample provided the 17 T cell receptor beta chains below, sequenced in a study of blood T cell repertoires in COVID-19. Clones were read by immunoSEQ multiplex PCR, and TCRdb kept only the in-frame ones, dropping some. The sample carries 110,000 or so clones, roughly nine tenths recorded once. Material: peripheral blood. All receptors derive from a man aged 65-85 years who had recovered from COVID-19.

In nucleotides, the CDR3 is TGCGCCAGCAGCCCCCTTACAGGAAACACTGAAGCTTTCTTT. Translated, it gives CASSPLTGNTEAFF. The V gene is TRBV5-1, the J gene TRBJ1-1; a weak D match, TRBD1 (5 bases). The CDR3 runs 14 residues. V dropped 4 bases and J dropped 2 bases, with 12 bases sitting between them. Germline V CDR1 and CDR2: SGHRS, YFSETQ.

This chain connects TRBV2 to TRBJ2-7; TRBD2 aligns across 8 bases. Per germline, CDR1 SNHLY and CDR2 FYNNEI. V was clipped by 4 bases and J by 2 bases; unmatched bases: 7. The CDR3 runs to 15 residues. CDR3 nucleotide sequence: TGTGCCAGCAGTGGGGTAGGTAGCGGGGCCTACGAGCAGTACTTC. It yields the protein CASSGVGSGAYEQYF.

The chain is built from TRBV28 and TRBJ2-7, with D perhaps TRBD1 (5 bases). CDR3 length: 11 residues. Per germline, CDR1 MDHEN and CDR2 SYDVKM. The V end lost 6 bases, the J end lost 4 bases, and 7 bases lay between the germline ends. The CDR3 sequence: CASRDTYEQYF. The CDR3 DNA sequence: TGTGCCAGCAGGGACACTTACGAGCAGTACTTC.

CDR3 DNA sequence: TGCGCCAGCAGGGAAGGGACGGCCATCCCTGGGGGCGAAAAACTGTTTTTT. Amino acid sequence: CASREGTAIPGGEKLFF. The chain combines TRBV5-1 with TRBJ1-4; D perhaps matches TRBD1 (6 bases). Deletions cut 5 bases from V and 8 bases from J, with 25 bases between. This CDR3 spans 17 amino acids. Germline CDR1 reads SGHRS; CDR2 reads YFSETQ.

The CDR3 protein is CASSEWGVGTEAFF. CDR3 DNA sequence: TGCGCCAGCAGTGAGTGGGGGGTGGGCACTGAAGCTTTCTTT. V usage is TRBV10-2 and J usage is TRBJ1-1, with D possibly being TRBD1 (5 bases). Germline V gene data show CDR1 as WSHSY and CDR2 as SAAADI. V was cut by 1 base and J by 4 bases, with 10 bases left in between. There are 14 residues in the CDR3.

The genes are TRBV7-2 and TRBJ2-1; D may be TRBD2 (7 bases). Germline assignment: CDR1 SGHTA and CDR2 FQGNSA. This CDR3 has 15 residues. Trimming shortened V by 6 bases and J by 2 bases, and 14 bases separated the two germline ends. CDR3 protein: CASRPPGGPYNEQFF. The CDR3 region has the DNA TGTGCCAGCAGACCTCCCGGGGGGCCCTACAATGAGCAGTTCTTC.

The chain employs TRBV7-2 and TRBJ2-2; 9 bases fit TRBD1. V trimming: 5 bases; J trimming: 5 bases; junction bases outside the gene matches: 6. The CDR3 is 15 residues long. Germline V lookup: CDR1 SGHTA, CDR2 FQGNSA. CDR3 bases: TGTGCCAGCAGCCACCGGACAGGGGAGACCGGGGAGCTGTTTTTT. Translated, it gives CASSHRTGETGELFF.

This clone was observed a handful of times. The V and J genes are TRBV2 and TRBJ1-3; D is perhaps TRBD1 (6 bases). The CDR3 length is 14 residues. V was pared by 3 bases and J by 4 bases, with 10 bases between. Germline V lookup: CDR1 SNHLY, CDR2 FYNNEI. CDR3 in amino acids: CASSDRGYGNTIYF. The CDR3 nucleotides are TGTGCCAGCAGTGACAGGGGCTACGGAAACACCATATATTTT.

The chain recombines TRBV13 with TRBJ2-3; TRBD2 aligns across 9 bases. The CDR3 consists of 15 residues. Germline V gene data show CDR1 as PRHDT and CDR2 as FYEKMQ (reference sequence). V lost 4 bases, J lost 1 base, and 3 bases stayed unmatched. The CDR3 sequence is CASSSKRGGTDTQYF. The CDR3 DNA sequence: TGTGCCAGCAGCTCTAAGCGGGGGGGCACAGATACGCAGTATTTT. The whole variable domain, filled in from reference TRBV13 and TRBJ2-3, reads AAGVIQSPRHLIKEKRETATLKCYPIPRHDTVYWYQQGPGQDPQFLISFYEKMQSDKGSIPDRFSAQQFSDYHSELNMSSLELGDSALYFCASSSKRGGTDTQYFGPGTRLTVL.

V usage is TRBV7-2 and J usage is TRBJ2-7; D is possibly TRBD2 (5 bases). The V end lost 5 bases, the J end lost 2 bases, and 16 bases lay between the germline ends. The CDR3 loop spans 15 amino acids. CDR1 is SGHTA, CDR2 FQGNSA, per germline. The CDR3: CASSPSAAPTYEQYF. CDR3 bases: TGTGCCAGCAGCCCATCAGCGGCACCTACCTACGAGCAGTACTTC.

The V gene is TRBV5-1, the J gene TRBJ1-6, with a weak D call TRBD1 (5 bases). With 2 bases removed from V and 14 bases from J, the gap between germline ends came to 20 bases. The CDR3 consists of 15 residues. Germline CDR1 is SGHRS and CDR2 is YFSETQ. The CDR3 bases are TGCGCCAGCAGCTTTGTGGGGGGGGTAGGCGGCTCCCTCCACTTT. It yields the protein CASSFVGGVGGSLHF.

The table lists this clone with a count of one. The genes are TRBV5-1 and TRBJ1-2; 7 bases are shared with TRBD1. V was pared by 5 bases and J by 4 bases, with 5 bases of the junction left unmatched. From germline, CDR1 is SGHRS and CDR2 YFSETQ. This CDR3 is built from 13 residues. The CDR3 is CASRTGSLYGYTF. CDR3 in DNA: TGCGCCAGCAGGACAGGGAGCCTCTATGGCTACACCTTC.

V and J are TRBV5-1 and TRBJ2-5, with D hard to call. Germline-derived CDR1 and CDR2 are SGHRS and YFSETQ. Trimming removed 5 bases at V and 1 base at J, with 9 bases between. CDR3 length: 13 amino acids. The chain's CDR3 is CASRLDLQETQYF. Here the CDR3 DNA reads TGCGCCAGCAGGCTAGACCTCCAAGAGACCCAGTACTTC.

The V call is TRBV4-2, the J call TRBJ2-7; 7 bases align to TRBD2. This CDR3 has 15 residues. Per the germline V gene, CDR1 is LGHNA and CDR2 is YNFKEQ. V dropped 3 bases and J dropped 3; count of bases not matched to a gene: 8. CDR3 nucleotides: TGTGCCAGCAGCCATGCGGCTAGCGGCGACTACGAGCAGTACTTC. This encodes CASSHAASGDYEQYF.

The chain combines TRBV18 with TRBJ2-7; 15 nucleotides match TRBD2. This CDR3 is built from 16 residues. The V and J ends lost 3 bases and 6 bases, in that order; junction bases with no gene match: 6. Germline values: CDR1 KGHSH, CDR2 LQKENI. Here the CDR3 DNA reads TGTGCCAGCTCACCCGGTCCGGGACTAGCGGGAGGCGAGCAGTACTTC. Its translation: CASSPGPGLAGGEQYF.

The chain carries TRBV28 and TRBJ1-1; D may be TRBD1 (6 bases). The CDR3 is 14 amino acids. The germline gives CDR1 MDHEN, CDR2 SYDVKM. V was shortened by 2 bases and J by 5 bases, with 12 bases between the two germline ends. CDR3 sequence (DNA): TGTGCCAGCAGTTTAGTGGGGGGGGCTACTGAAGCTTTCTTT. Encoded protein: CASSLVGGATEAFF.

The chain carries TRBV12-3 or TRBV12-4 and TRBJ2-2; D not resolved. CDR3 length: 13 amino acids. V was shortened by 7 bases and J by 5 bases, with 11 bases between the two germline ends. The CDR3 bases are TGTGCCAGCACACGACACCCAACCGGGGAGCTGTTTTTT. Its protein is CASTRHPTGELFF.